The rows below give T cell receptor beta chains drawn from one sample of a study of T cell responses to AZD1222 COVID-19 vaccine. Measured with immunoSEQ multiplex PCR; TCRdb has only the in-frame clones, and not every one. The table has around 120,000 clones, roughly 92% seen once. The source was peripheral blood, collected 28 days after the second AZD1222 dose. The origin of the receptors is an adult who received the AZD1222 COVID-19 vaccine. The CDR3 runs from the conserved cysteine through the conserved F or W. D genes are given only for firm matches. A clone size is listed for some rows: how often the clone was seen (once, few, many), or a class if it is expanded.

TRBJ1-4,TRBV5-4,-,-,TGTGCCAGCAGCTTCGGGGGGGAAAAACTGTTTTTT,CASSFGGEKLFF
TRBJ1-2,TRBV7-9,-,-,TGTGCCAGCAGCCTCGTGAAGAACTACACCTTC,CASSLVKNYTF
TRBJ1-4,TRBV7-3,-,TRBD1,TGTGCCAGCAGCCTCCCGGGACAGGGGCATGAAAAACTGTTTTTT,CASSLPGQGHEKLFF
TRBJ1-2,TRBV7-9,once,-,TGTGCCAGCAGCCGCGCCAGGGCAAACTATGGCTACACCTTC,CASSRARANYGYTF
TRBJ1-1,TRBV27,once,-,TGTGCCAGCAGTTTATCATGGGATGGGGCTGAAGCTTTCTTT,CASSLSWDGAEAFF
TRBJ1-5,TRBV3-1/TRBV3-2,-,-,TGTGCCAGCAGCCAAACTAGGGGGAACCAGCCCCAGCATTTT,CASSQTRGNQPQHF
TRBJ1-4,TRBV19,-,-,TGTGCCAGTAGTCCGGGGGGGCTCCGGAATGAAAAACTGTTTTTT,CASSPGGLRNEKLFF
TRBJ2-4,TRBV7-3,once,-,TGTGCCAGCGGGGGCGGGAGCGGTAACATTCAGTACTTC,CASGGGSGNIQYF
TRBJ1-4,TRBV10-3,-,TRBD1,TGTGCCATCAGTGACCCGACAGGGGGAGGCGAAAAACTGTTTTTT,CAISDPTGGGEKLFF
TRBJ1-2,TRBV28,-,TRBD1,TGTGCCAGCAGTTACACAGGGGGGCAGGGCTATGGCTACACCTTC,CASSYTGGQGYGYTF
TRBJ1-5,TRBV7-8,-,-,TGTGCCAGCCGCTCCGGGGGGCTGGACCAGCCCCAGCATTTT,CASRSGGLDQPQHF
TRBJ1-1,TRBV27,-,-,TGTGCCAGCAGTTTATATGGGGGAGTGGGTGCTTTCTTT,CASSLYGGVGAFF
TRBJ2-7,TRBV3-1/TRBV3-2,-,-,TGTGCCAGCAGCCAAGATCTAACGGAGATACCTGGCTACGAGCAGTACTTC,CASSQDLTEIPGYEQYF
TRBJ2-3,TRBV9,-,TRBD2,TGTGCCAGCAGTACTACCGGGACTAGCGGTGTGGATACGCAGTATTTT,CASSTTGTSGVDTQYF
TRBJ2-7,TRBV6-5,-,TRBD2,TGTGCCAGCAGTCCTGGACTAGCCAGTCAAGAGCAGTACTTC,CASSPGLASQEQYF
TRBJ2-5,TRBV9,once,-,TGTGCCAGCAGCGTAGGGGTGGGGATGGAGACCCAGTACTTC,CASSVGVGMETQYF
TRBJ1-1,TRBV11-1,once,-,TGTGCCAGCAGCTTAGCGACGGGGGGCTTTAACACTGAAGCTTTCTTT,CASSLATGGFNTEAFF
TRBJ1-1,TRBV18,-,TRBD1,TGTGCCAGCTCACGGACAGGGAGGCCTACTGAAGCTTTCTTT,CASSRTGRPTEAFF
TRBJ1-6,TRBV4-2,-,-,TGTGCCAGCAGCCAGCTCAGAGATTCTTCACCCCTCCACTTT,CASSQLRDSSPLHF
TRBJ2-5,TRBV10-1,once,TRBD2,TGCGCCAGCAGTACCCGACTAGCGGGAGGGCAAGAGGAGACCCAGTACTTC,CASSTRLAGGQEETQYF
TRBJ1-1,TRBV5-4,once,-,TGTGCCAGCAGCCCGACGGGTTTGAACACTGAAGCTTTCTTT,CASSPTGLNTEAFF
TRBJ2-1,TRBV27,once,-,TGTGCCAGCGGTCGGGATCGGTCCTACAATGAGCAGTTCTTC,CASGRDRSYNEQFF
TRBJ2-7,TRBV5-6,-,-,TGTGCCAGCAGCGGTACAGGGCCGCTCTACGAGCAGTACTTC,CASSGTGPLYEQYF
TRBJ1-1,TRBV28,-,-,TGTGCCAGCAGCCGTGCGTGGGACACTGAAGCTTTCTTT,CASSRAWDTEAFF
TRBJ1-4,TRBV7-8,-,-,TGTGCCAGCAGCTTAGGGGGCGGCACAACTAATGAAAAACTGTTTTTT,CASSLGGGTTNEKLFF
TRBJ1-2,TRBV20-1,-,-,TGCAGTGCCACACCGGGAGGCTACACCTTC,CSATPGGYTF
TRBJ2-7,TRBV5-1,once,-,TGCGCCAGCAGCAGGTTAGGGGCCTACGAGCAGTACTTC,CASSRLGAYEQYF
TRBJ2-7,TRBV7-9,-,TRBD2,TGTGCCAGCAGCATCGGGGGGAGGGTTCCCGACGAGCAGTACTTC,CASSIGGRVPDEQYF
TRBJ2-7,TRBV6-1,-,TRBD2,TGTGCCAGCAGTGAAGCGGCGGGAGAATCCTACGAGCAGTACTTC,CASSEAAGESYEQYF
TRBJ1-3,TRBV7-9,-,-,TGTGCCAGCAGCTTAGTTTCCGACCACCTCTCTGGAAACACCATATATTTT,CASSLVSDHLSGNTIYF
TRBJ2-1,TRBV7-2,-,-,TGTGCCAGCAGCCAGGGGGGGACAACCTACAATGAGCAGTTCTTC,CASSQGGTTYNEQFF
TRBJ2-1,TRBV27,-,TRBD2,TGTGCCAGCAGCGTTGAGGGAGGGAGGTTGAACAATGAGCAGTTCTTC,CASSVEGGRLNNEQFF
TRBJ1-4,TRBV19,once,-,TGTGCCAGTACATATCGGATGGGTGTCACTAATGAAAAACTGTTTTTT,CASTYRMGVTNEKLFF
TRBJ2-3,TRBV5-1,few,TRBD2,TGCGCCAGCAGCGGGCTCCTAGCGGGAGGAGGCACAGATACGCAGTATTTT,CASSGLLAGGGTDTQYF
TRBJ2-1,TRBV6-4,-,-,TGTGCCAGCAGTGACTCATATCAGCAGTTCTTC,CASSDSYQQFF
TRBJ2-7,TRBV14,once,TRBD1,TGTGCCAGCAGCCAAGATGACAGGGGCGAGCAGTACTTC,CASSQDDRGEQYF
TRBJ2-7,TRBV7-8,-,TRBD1,TGTGCCAGCAGTCAGACAGGGAGCTCCTACGAGCAGTACTTC,CASSQTGSSYEQYF
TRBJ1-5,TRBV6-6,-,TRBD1,TGTGCCAGCAACAAATTTTCAGGGGGAGGCAATCAGCCCCAGCATTTT,CASNKFSGGGNQPQHF
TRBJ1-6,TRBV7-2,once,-,TGTGCCACCTACATGATGGGGCAGGGTAATTTCAATTCACCCCTCCACTTT,CATYMMGQGNFNSPLHF
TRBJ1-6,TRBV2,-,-,TGTGCCACCTACGACAGTCGTATTTCACCCCTCCACTTT,CATYDSRISPLHF
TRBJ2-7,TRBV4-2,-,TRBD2,TGTGCCAGCAGCCAAGTGGACGGGAGGTCCTCCTACGAGCAGTACTTC,CASSQVDGRSSYEQYF
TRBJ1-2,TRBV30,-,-,TGTGCCTGGGACCTTAACTATGGCTACACCTTC,CAWDLNYGYTF
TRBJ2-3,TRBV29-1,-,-,TGCAGCGTTGAGGGCCCGGGAGTGACAGATACGCAGTATTTT,CSVEGPGVTDTQYF
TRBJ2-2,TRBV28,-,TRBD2,TGTGCCAGCGTCGCGGGAGGGCCCTCGGGCACCGGGGAGCTGTTTTTT,CASVAGGPSGTGELFF
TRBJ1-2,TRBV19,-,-,TGTGCCAGTAGTACTCCAGGCTACGGGGATGGCTACACCTTC,CASSTPGYGDGYTF